This paragraph covers one TCR beta chain sequence. Its antigen is not identified. One end of the junction is discordant with germline, which a read error may explain. The entry originates in a study of shared clonotypes between healthy human individuals. Study context: CD8 memory received one plate per donor, CD8 naive two, CD4 memory three and CD4 naive three.

The authors divided CD4+ cells into CD45RA+ naive and CD45RA-negative memory subsets. Study-level points and caveats: Donors were few, which limited the genetic and exposure-history diversity represented.

In the original analysis: For the immunoSEQ data, sequences were junction-only without quality scores, so filtering differed. Assay: immunoSEQ multiplex PCR; the TCRdb copy retains only in-frame clones and omits some. The V and J calls and clone size come from that table; D and trimming were worked out from the DNA. The data show 1,400,000 or so clones, about 98.5% seen once. CDR1 and CDR2 from the germline V gene are SSHAT and FNYEAQ (reference sequence). CDR3 length equals 14 residues. The sequence came from a young man in good health. The chain links TRBV7-7 to TRBJ2-3; tentative D call: TRBD2 (6 bases). Sequenced input: naive CD4+ T cells sorted from blood. This sample's subset: CD45RA+ positively selected. DNA for the CDR3: TGTGCTAGCAGCCCAAGCGGGAGCACAGATACGCAGTATTTT. It codes for CASSPSGSTDTQYF.